A selection of T cell receptor beta chains follows, all from one sample in a study of resident and recirculating memory T cells in vitiligo. Produced via immunoSEQ multiplex PCR; TCRdb's table is partial and in-frame only. The sample contains 75,000 to 85,000 clones, around 90% of which appear only once. Sample: blood. These TCRs come from a male donor with vitiligo. CDR3s include the opening cysteine and the closing phenylalanine or tryptophan. A D gene is named only where the DNA matches it firmly. Only some rows state a clone size, as once, few, many or a class for expanded clones.

J: TRBJ2-2; V: TRBV2; D: TRBD2; size: .; DNA: TGTGCCAGCAGTGAGTGGCTAGCGGGAGGTTCCGGGGAGCTGTTTTTT; CDR3: CASSEWLAGGSGELFF
J: TRBJ1-4; V: TRBV6-6; D: .; size: .; DNA: TGTGCCAGCAGTTTCCCCTCAGACTTTAAACTGTTTTTT; CDR3: CASSFPSDFKLFF
J: TRBJ2-1; V: TRBV11-2; D: .; size: .; DNA: TGTGCCAGCAGCTTAGTAAGCGGATGGTATGAGCAGTTCTTC; CDR3: CASSLVSGWYEQFF
J: TRBJ2-1; V: TRBV7-7; D: TRBD2; size: .; DNA: TGTGCCAGCAGCCCCGGGACTAGCGGTTTAGGTGAGCAGTTCTTC; CDR3: CASSPGTSGLGEQFF
J: TRBJ1-1; V: TRBV28; D: TRBD1; size: few; DNA: TGTGCCAGCAGTGAACGGGACAGCATGAACACTGAAGCTTTCTTT; CDR3: CASSERDSMNTEAFF
J: TRBJ1-6; V: TRBV5-1; D: TRBD1; size: .; DNA: TGCGCCAGCAGATCGGGACAGGGGGCTCCGTCACCCCTCCACTTT; CDR3: CASRSGQGAPSPLHF
J: TRBJ2-7; V: TRBV6-6; D: TRBD2; size: .; DNA: TGTGCCAGCAGTAAAGCGGGAGGGCCATCCGAGCAGTACTTC; CDR3: CASSKAGGPSEQYF
J: TRBJ1-1; V: TRBV28; D: .; size: .; DNA: TGTGCCAGCAGTTTTCGCAGTGGGCTGGACACTGAAGCTTTCTTT; CDR3: CASSFRSGLDTEAFF
J: TRBJ2-7; V: TRBV4-2; D: TRBD1; size: .; DNA: TGTGCCAGCAGCCAGGGGGGGACAGGGTCCTACGAGCAGTACTTC; CDR3: CASSQGGTGSYEQYF
J: TRBJ1-4; V: TRBV6-5; D: .; size: once; DNA: TGTGCCAGCAGTGCGGACCGGAGGACAAAACTGTTTTTT; CDR3: CASSADRRTKLFF
J: TRBJ2-5; V: TRBV7-9; D: .; size: once; DNA: TGTGCCAGCAGCGTCGGAGTGAGCGAGACCCAGTACTTC; CDR3: CASSVGVSETQYF